The rows below give T cell receptor beta chains drawn from one sample of a study of OX40 agonist ivuxolimab in advanced cancers. This table comes from immunoSEQ multiplex PCR, and its TCRdb copy is limited to in-frame clones, with some not included. The sample carries about 39,000 clones, roughly four fifths recorded once. The sample was CD4+ or CD8+ T cells sorted from blood, taken in a trial of the OX40 agonist ivuxolimab. Receptors were obtained from an adult with an advanced solid tumor such as melanoma, head and neck, liver or kidney cancer. CDR3s include the opening cysteine and the closing phenylalanine or tryptophan. The order of the fields is J gene, D gene, clone size, V gene, CDR3 DNA, CDR3 protein. D genes are given only for firm matches. Expanded clones are given a class, and other clones once, few, many or no size at all.

TRBJ1-1,.,.,TRBV7-9,TGTGCCAGCAGCTTAGATAGGAGTATGAACACTGAAGCTTTCTTT,CASSLDRSMNTEAFF
TRBJ2-1,.,.,TRBV19,TGTGCCAGTAGTATAAATCAAAACAATGAGCAGTTCTTC,CASSINQNNEQFF
TRBJ1-4,.,.,TRBV7-9,TGTGCCAGCAGCTCCCCAATTAACAGCGAGGGTGAAAAACTGTTTTTT,CASSSPINSEGEKLFF
TRBJ1-1,.,.,TRBV30,TGTGCCTGGACCTTAACAGGGAAGAACACTGAAGCTTTCTTT,CAWTLTGKNTEAFF
TRBJ1-1,TRBD1,.,TRBV29-1,TGCAGCGCTATGGACAGGGGGACTGAAGCTTTCTTT,CSAMDRGTEAFF
TRBJ2-1,TRBD1,.,TRBV2,TGTGCCAGCAGTTCTCCGGGACAGGGGTACAATGAGCAGTTCTTC,CASSSPGQGYNEQFF
TRBJ2-3,.,.,TRBV29-1,TGCAGCGGAAGGAACGCAGATACGCAGTATTTT,CSGRNADTQYF
TRBJ2-1,.,.,TRBV4-3,TGCGCCAGCAGCCAAGAACTGGGCCGGGGCTCGGGGGATGAGCAGTTCTTC,CASSQELGRGSGDEQFF
TRBJ2-1,TRBD2,.,TRBV7-8,TGTGCCAGCAGCGTCCCTGCGGGAGGGTCCTACAATGAGCAGTTCTTC,CASSVPAGGSYNEQFF
TRBJ1-1,.,.,TRBV18,TGTGCCAGCTCACCATCGTGGGTGAACACTGAAGCTTTCTTT,CASSPSWVNTEAFF
TRBJ2-7,TRBD2,.,TRBV5-1,TGCGCCAGCAGCTTGGTTCCAGCGGGACCCTACGAGCAGTACTTC,CASSLVPAGPYEQYF
TRBJ1-2,.,.,TRBV7-2,TGTGCCAGCAGCTTCCGTGGGACCGATGGCTACACCTTC,CASSFRGTDGYTF
TRBJ2-1,.,.,TRBV21-1,TGTGCCAGCAGCAATTATCAAGCGGGAGGGGGACGAGCGAATGAGCAGTTCTTC,CASSNYQAGGGRANEQFF
TRBJ1-1,.,once,TRBV11-3,TGTGCCAGCAGCTCTGGGACCTACACTGAAGCTTTCTTT,CASSSGTYTEAFF
TRBJ2-1,TRBD2,.,TRBV11-1,TGTGCCAGCAGCCCCAGGACTAGCGGGAGTGTAGGCAATGAGCAGTTCTTC,CASSPRTSGSVGNEQFF
TRBJ1-4,.,once,TRBV7-3,TGTGCCAGCAGCCCACATCCCGCCCCGTTAGAAAAACTGTTTTTT,CASSPHPAPLEKLFF
TRBJ1-5,.,.,TRBV6-1,TGTGCCAGCAGCGTCGAGGCTGATCAGCCCCAGCATTTT,CASSVEADQPQHF
TRBJ2-5,.,.,TRBV7-6,TGTGCCAGCAGCTTAGTTCGGGCCGGGACGGAGTACTTC,CASSLVRAGTEYF
TRBJ1-1,.,.,TRBV18,TGTGCCAGCTCACCACCGTCTAACAGCCAGAGGGCTTTCTTT,CASSPPSNSQRAFF
TRBJ1-2,TRBD1,.,TRBV9,TGTGCCAGCAGCGCCGCGTACAACAGGGGTGGGTATGGCTACACCTTC,CASSAAYNRGGYGYTF
TRBJ2-7,TRBD2,.,TRBV7-3,TGTGCCAGCAGCTTAGCTAGCGGGCCTCAGTACTTC,CASSLASGPQYF
TRBJ1-1,.,.,TRBV5-1,TGCGCCAGCAGCGACCCAAGGAACACTGAAGCTTTCTTT,CASSDPRNTEAFF
TRBJ1-1,.,.,TRBV4-1,TGTGCCAGCAGCCCGGGGGTGGAAGCTTTCTTT,CASSPGVEAFF
TRBJ2-3,.,.,TRBV4-3,TGCGCCAGCAGCGACCGGGCAGATACGCAGTATTTT,CASSDRADTQYF
TRBJ1-2,TRBD1,.,TRBV10-3,TGTGCCATCAGTCAGCTTCGGGACAGGGGGCAGGAGGACTATGGCTACACCTTC,CAISQLRDRGQEDYGYTF
TRBJ2-6,.,.,TRBV4-2,TGTGCCAGCAGCCAAGGGTTCATAGACTCTGGGGCCAACGTCCTGACTTTC,CASSQGFIDSGANVLTF
TRBJ2-5,TRBD2,few,TRBV7-3,TGTGCCAGCAGCCTCTTACCGGGACTAGCGGGAGTAGAGACCCAGTACTTC,CASSLLPGLAGVETQYF
TRBJ2-7,.,.,TRBV7-6,TGTGCCAGCAGCTTAGAACCACAGGCTATGCAGTACTTC,CASSLEPQAMQYF
TRBJ1-5,.,once,TRBV10-3,TGTGCCATCAGGTCGGACCGAGACAATCAGCCCCAGCATTTT,CAIRSDRDNQPQHF
TRBJ2-1,.,.,TRBV2,TGTGCCAGCAGTGGCCAGAGGGGGGGCTACAATGAGCAGTTCTTC,CASSGQRGGYNEQFF
TRBJ2-7,TRBD2,.,TRBV18,TGTGCCAGCTCACAAGAGAGCGGGATCGCCTACGAGCAGTACTTC,CASSQESGIAYEQYF
TRBJ1-4,.,.,TRBV9,TGTGCCAGCAGCGACGGGGTACAGGCTAATGAAAAACTGTTTTTT,CASSDGVQANEKLFF
TRBJ2-3,TRBD2,.,TRBV19,TGTGCCAGTAGGACTAGCGGGACCACAGATACGCAGTATTTT,CASRTSGTTDTQYF
TRBJ1-5,.,few,TRBV19,TGTGCCAGTAGTCCCCCGTATTCGGCCCAGCATTTT,CASSPPYSAQHF
TRBJ2-5,TRBD1,once,TRBV19,TGTGCCAGTAGTACCATCGGGACAGGGGCAACAGAGACCCAGTACTTC,CASSTIGTGATETQYF
TRBJ2-5,.,.,TRBV4-1,TGCGCCAGCAGCCTGAGAGTCCAAGAGACCCAGTACTTC,CASSLRVQETQYF
TRBJ2-1,TRBD2,.,TRBV29-1,TGCAGCGTCCGGGAGGCCCCTTACAATGAGCAGTTCTTC,CSVREAPYNEQFF